The 3 T cell receptor beta chains in this list originate from one sample, sequenced in a study of blood T cells in healthy people across ages. PCR was performed a second time for about 7 to 12 cycles using a sample-barcoded 5' primer and a J-beta primer mix. TCRdb reanalysed the 5' RACE reads using MiXCR and keeps one entry per CDR3 protein. The sample records about 1 million distinct CDR3 sequences, roughly a quarter being singletons. These sequences were also reported in another study, on T cells of mothers and their children.

The material sequenced was blood. These receptors all stem from a girl between 2 and 10 years old in good health.

The chain is built from TRBV6-2 or TRBV6-3 and TRBJ1-5; no clear D. The ends were cut back, 5 bases at V and 7 bases at J, with 12 bases in the middle. The length of the CDR3 is 13 residues. Per the germline V gene, CDR1 is MNHEY and CDR2 is SVGEGT. The DNA of the CDR3 is TGTGCCAGCAGTATGGGGTTTGGGCAGCCCCAGCATTTT. Protein product: CASSMGFGQPQHF.

This rearrangement joins TRBV14 to TRBJ1-1, with D unclear. Germline CDR1 SGHDN, CDR2 FVKESK. Trimming pared 4 bases from V and 3 bases from J, leaving 15 bases between. CDR3 length: 15 amino acids. In DNA form, the CDR3 reads TGTGCCAGCAGCCCTTCATGGAGAGGGTACACTGAAGCTTTCTTT. Translating it yields CASSPSWRGYTEAFF.

This sequence joins TRBV27 and TRBJ2-5; the D is unclear. Trimming cost V 4 bases and J 4 bases, with 10 bases left between them. The CDR3 is made up of 13 amino acids. Germline V lookup: CDR1 MNHEY, CDR2 SMNVEV (reference sequence). CDR3 in amino acids: CASSSQVGETQYF. Written as DNA, the CDR3 is TGTGCCAGCAGTTCTCAAGTAGGAGAGACCCAGTACTTC.